This entry lists 21 T cell receptor beta chains sequenced from one sample in a study of blood T cell repertoires in COVID-19 (dated by TCRdb to about 2020). To prepare the library, the immunoSEQ multiplex PCR assay was applied. Imported from immuneACCESS, the table was reduced by TCRdb to in-frame sequences with V and J called. These copies leave out some clones; in studies compared against another copy, an unresolved V gene accounts for under half, and the cause of the remainder is not known. The sample table contains around 64,000 clones; only one count was recorded for around 90% of them. Clones ranked in the top ten supply roughly 1.7% of the sample. The sequencing input was peripheral blood. The receptors were sampled from a human donor in a cohort sampled during active COVID-19.

The gene calls are TRBV28 and TRBJ1-3; 8 bases map to TRBD1. This CDR3 has 15 amino acids. Trimming at V came to 6 bases and at J to 2 bases, leaving 6 bases not matched to a gene. Germline V gives CDR1 MDHEN, CDR2 SYDVKM. CDR3 loop: CASSRDRRPGNTIYF. The CDR3 coding sequence is TGTGCCAGCAGCCGGGACAGGCGACCTGGAAACACCATATATTTT.

This chain links TRBV7-3 with TRBJ2-1; 13 positions match TRBD2. Per germline, CDR1 SGHTA and CDR2 FQGTGA. J gave up 0 bases and V 2 bases, and 13 bases lay outside the gene matches. The CDR3 is made up of 21 amino acids. The CDR3 spells CASSLYLDGLAGESSYNEQFF. In DNA, the CDR3 is TGTGCCAGCAGCTTATACTTGGATGGACTAGCGGGAGAGAGCTCCTACAATGAGCAGTTCTTC.

The sample holds a few counts of this clone. The V and J genes are TRBV10-3 and TRBJ2-2; D not resolved. The length of the CDR3 is 13 residues. The germline V and J ends were trimmed by 2 bases and 5 bases, with 6 bases remaining between them. From germline, CDR1 is ENHRY and CDR2 SYGVKD. CDR3 DNA sequence: TGTGCCATCAGTGAGGGAGCTACCGGGGAGCTGTTTTTT. Translated, it gives CAISEGATGELFF.

V usage is TRBV18 and J usage is TRBJ2-1; the D gene is possibly TRBD1 (6 bases). The germline V gene has CDR1 KGHSH and CDR2 LQKENI. The V end was cut by 5 bases, the J end by 5 bases, with 10 bases between. The CDR3 runs 13 residues. In nucleotides, the CDR3 is TGTGCCAGCTCAGCGGACAGAAACAATGAGCAGTTCTTC. Its translation is CASSADRNNEQFF.

This chain uses TRBV15 with TRBJ2-7, with 9 bases identical to TRBD2. Per the germline V gene, CDR1 is LNHNV and CDR2 is YYDKDF (reference sequence). Trimming cost V 9 bases and J 3 bases; bases outside gene matches: 18. CDR3 length: 17 residues. CDR3 amino acids: CATIPRIAGVGSYEQYF. The CDR3 DNA sequence: TGTGCCACGATCCCACGTATAGCGGGAGTAGGTAGCTACGAGCAGTACTTC.

V is TRBV7-9 and J is TRBJ1-2; 10 bases map to TRBD1. Germline V gives CDR1 SEHNR, CDR2 FQNEAQ (reference sequence). CDR3 length equals 14 residues. The trim removed 4 bases at V and 3 bases at J, leaving 2 bases unmatched. The CDR3 spells CASSSGTGDYGYTF. CDR3 sequence (DNA): TGTGCCAGCAGCTCCGGGACAGGGGACTATGGCTACACCTTC.

This chain links TRBV9 with TRBJ2-1; perhaps TRBD1 as D (6 bases). Deletions cut 4 bases from V and 4 bases from J, with 18 bases between. Germline V CDR1 and CDR2: SGDLS, YYNGEE. The CDR3 spans 16 residues. CDR3 loop: CASSPFQGSTYNEQFF. CDR3 coding DNA: TGTGCCAGCAGCCCTTTCCAGGGGAGTACTTACAATGAGCAGTTCTTC.

The chain uses TRBV28 and TRBJ2-5; weak D call: TRBD1 (5 bases). Germline V lookup: CDR1 MDHEN, CDR2 SYDVKM. V lost 6 bases to trimming and J lost 7 bases, with 21 bases between them. This CDR3 has 15 residues. DNA of the CDR3: TGTGCCAGCAGCTATGGGCTAGGGGTTACAGGGACCCAGTACTTC. Its translation is CASSYGLGVTGTQYF.

The rearrangement uses TRBV19 and TRBJ1-2; 7 bases fit TRBD1. Germline CDR1 is LNHDA and CDR2 is SQIVND (reference sequence). Germline trimming cut 5 bases from V and 6 bases from J; bases unmatched to any gene: 6. The CDR3 loop spans 13 amino acids. The CDR3 spells CASSPTGNNGYTF. CDR3 nucleotide sequence: TGTGCCAGTAGTCCGACAGGGAACAATGGCTACACCTTC. The full variable domain, completed using reference TRBV19 and TRBJ1-2, is DGGITQSPKYLFRKEGQNVTLSCEQNLNHDAMYWYRQDPGQGLRLIYYSQIVNDFQKGDIAEGYSVSREKKESFPLTVTSAQKNPTAFYLCASSPTGNNGYTFGSGTRLTVV.

This clone occurred a few times. The CDR3 nucleotides read TGTGCCAGCGGAGCGGGTGCCCTTTCTAGCACAGATACGCAGTATTTT. As protein: CASGAGALSSTDTQYF. This chain uses TRBV7-3 with TRBJ2-3, with a weak D call TRBD2 (6 bases). Germline V gene sequence: CDR1 SGHTA, CDR2 FQGTGA. The length of the CDR3 is 16 residues. Trimming removed 8 bases at V and 0 bases at J, with 18 bases between. Full variable domain (missing parts from reference TRBV7-3 and TRBJ2-3): GAGVSQTPSNKVTEKGKYVELRCDPISGHTALYWYRQSLGQGPEFLIYFQGTGAADDSGLPNDRFFAVRPEGSVSTLKIQRTERGDSAVYLCASGAGALSSTDTQYFGPGTRLTVL.

V gene TRBV9 combines with J gene TRBJ2-1, with D maybe TRBD1 (5 bases). Trimming shortened V by 0 bases and J by 2 bases, and 12 bases separated the two germline ends. The CDR3 covers 16 residues. Looked up from germline, CDR1 is SGDLS and CDR2 is YYNGEE. The CDR3 nucleotides are TGTGCCAGCAGCGTAGAGGTCCGACAGACCTACAATGAGCAGTTCTTC. Its translation is CASSVEVRQTYNEQFF.

The rearrangement links TRBV7-9 to TRBJ2-1, with 8 bases aligning to TRBD1. Looked up from germline, CDR1 is SEHNR and CDR2 is FQNEAQ (reference sequence). CDR3 size: 16 residues. V lost 5 bases and J lost 3; bases outside the gene matches: 9. DNA for the CDR3: TGTGCCAGCAGCCAGCGGACCGGGACAGGCTACAATGAGCAGTTCTTC. Amino acid sequence: CASSQRTGTGYNEQFF.

This clone was detected a few times. The chain has TRBV27 and TRBJ2-1; 11 nucleotides match TRBD1. This CDR3 has 20 amino acids. Trimming removed 7 bases from V and 0 bases from J; junction bases left unmatched: 17. CDR1 is MNHEY and CDR2 is SMNVEV in the germline V gene (reference sequence). The CDR3 DNA reads as TGTGCCAGCACCCAACCGGGACAGGGGGTTATCTTACCCTCCTACAATGAGCAGTTCTTC. Amino acids: CASTQPGQGVILPSYNEQFF.

The V gene is TRBV5-1, the J gene TRBJ2-2; D is unresolved. This CDR3 region has 14 residues. Germline CDR1 and CDR2: SGHRS and YFSETQ. V was cut by 1 base and J by 7 bases, with 11 bases left in between. This chain's CDR3 is CASSLNFGYGELFF. The CDR3 nucleotides read TGCGCCAGCAGCTTGAATTTCGGGTACGGGGAGCTGTTTTTT.

The chain recombines TRBV5-4 with TRBJ2-6; no clear D. CDR3 length: 17 amino acids. Germline loops: CDR1 SGHNT, CDR2 YYREEE (reference sequence). The V gene lost 0 bases and the J gene lost 2 bases, with 12 bases spanning the gap. DNA for the CDR3: TGTGCCAGCAGCTTGGGCCACGCTAGGACTGGGGCCAACGTCCTGACTTTC. Protein product: CASSLGHARTGANVLTF. The whole variable domain, filled in from reference TRBV5-4 and TRBJ2-6, reads ETGVTQSPTHLIKTRGQQVTLRCSSQSGHNTVSWYQQALGQGPQFIFQYYREEENGRGNFPPRFSGLQFPNYSSELNVNALELDDSALYLCASSLGHARTGANVLTFGAGSRLTVL.

There are a few counts of this clone. The J gene is TRBJ1-3, the V gene TRBV19, with D possibly TRBD1 on 6 matching bases. CDR3 length equals 13 residues. Germline-derived CDR1 and CDR2 are LNHDA and SQIVND (reference sequence). Deletions cut 9 bases from V and 2 bases from J, with 11 bases between. CDR3 in DNA: TGTGCCAGCGCCACAGGGACTGGAAACACCATATATTTT. Translation: CASATGTGNTIYF.

This clone was observed a single time. The J gene is TRBJ2-2, the V gene TRBV21-1; TRBD1 reflects the table's D call only, with no check against the DNA. TRBV21-1 is given as a pseudogene. The CDR3 covers 14 residues. The CDR3 reads CASSKAHPLGELFF. The CDR3 DNA sequence: TGTGCCAGCAGCAAAGCACACCCCCTCGGGGAGCTGTTTTTT.

This chain uses TRBV4-1 with TRBJ2-1; tentative D call: TRBD2 (6 bases). The V end lost 4 bases, the J end lost 8 bases, and 18 bases lay between the germline ends. From germline, CDR1 is MGHRA and CDR2 YSYEKL. The CDR3 totals 15 residues. The CDR3 DNA reads TGCGCCAGCAGCCGATCAGCGGGCGCAGGCGATGAGCAGTTCTTC. Protein product: CASSRSAGAGDEQFF.

The chain carries TRBV4-3 and TRBJ2-1, with D perhaps TRBD1 (5 bases). V was cut by 4 bases and J by 2 bases, with 12 bases left in between. From germline, CDR1 is LGHNA and CDR2 YSLEER. The CDR3 covers 15 residues. The CDR3 nucleotides are TGCGCCAGCAGCCGCGACAGACTCCCCTACAATGAGCAGTTCTTC. It translates to CASSRDRLPYNEQFF.

This clone was observed a few times. The chain employs TRBV7-3 and TRBJ1-1; D ambiguous. The CDR3 is 15 amino acids. Germline V CDR1 and CDR2: SGHTA, FQGTGA. V lost 0 bases and J lost 0, with 8 bases in between. The CDR3 protein is CASSLTRGLNTEAFF. The CDR3 DNA is TGTGCCAGCAGCTTAACGCGGGGTCTGAACACTGAAGCTTTCTTT.

In this sample, this clone turned up a few times. CDR3 residues: CATTYGEDYGYTF. The DNA of the CDR3 is TGTGCCACAACATACGGGGAGGACTATGGCTACACCTTC. V usage is TRBV15 and J usage is TRBJ1-2; D unclear. The CDR3 consists of 13 residues. In germline, CDR1 is LNHNV, CDR2 YYDKDF (reference sequence). V was cut by 9 bases and J by 3 bases, with 14 bases left in between.